This T cell receptor (beta chain) was recovered during a study of cytomegalovirus exposure and HLA in healthy donors. Study-level background: Across more than 350 genotyped donors, about 81% landed in the Caucasian-associated ancestry cluster. Findings of the study overall: Listed as cytomegalovirus-associated were around 160 TCR beta chains. Later analysis suggested most CMV-associated TCR beta chains were HLA-restricted. There were a few CMV-associated chains whose specificity for CMV antigens was confirmed in vitro.

PCR amplification relied on 60 Vbeta primers (plus 13 Jbeta primers). Data came from immunoSEQ multiplex PCR; TCRdb stores just in-frame clones and leaves some out. This sample's clone table lists roughly 100,000 clones. Germline CDR1 and CDR2: MNHEY and SMNVEV (reference sequence). After removal of 3 bases from V and 5 bases from J, the junction contained 6 bases not matched to a gene. The CDR3 consists of 15 residues. Details on this clone: Antigen: not known. Other DNA sequences in the sample encode the same CDR3.

The sample taken for sequencing was PBMCs. This clonotype was sampled from a woman between 25 and 40 years old in good health and CMV-seronegative. V usage is TRBV27 and J usage is TRBJ2-5, with 10 bases aligning to TRBD2. The CDR3 DNA reads TGTGCCAGCAGTTTCGGTCTAGCGGGGGTGGAGACCCAGTACTTC. The encoded protein is CASSFGLAGVETQYF.